The source of this T cell receptor beta chain is a study of T cell repertoires in cytomegalovirus infection (dated by TCRdb to the late 2010s). Study-wide context: Alongside well-studied HLA-B-restricted epitopes, the peptide stimulations were aimed at recently identified HLA-C-restricted CMV epitopes, whose presentation resists viral immunomodulation. The HLA type of each donor mattered for the analysis, because public TCR beta signatures pointed to carriage of CMV infection along with the matching HLA type. Points the paper makes about the study in general: The ex vivo response was dominated by HLA-C-restricted CMV-specific TCR beta clonotypes, and the single most frequent clonotype in two of eight donors was supplied by these HLA-C-restricted clonotypes. In both this cohort and an independent roughly 350-donor cohort, the cumulative frequency of public TCR beta family members distinguished carriers of CMV infection plus the relevant HLA type.

Remarks on this clonotype: Its recognized antigen is unknown. No much larger clonotype is one base removed from it; base qualities were not supplied.

The sample's treatment or condition label, decoded: in vitro stimulation with specific CMV peptide epitopes to enrich CMV-specific T cells. Instrument on record: Illumina HiSeq 1500. The public reads were reanalyzed by TCRdb: fastp trimming at Q25, MiXCR alignment, in-frame beta chains only. Duplicate CDR3 protein sequences are folded into a single record with the most common DNA and genes. Here the sample has tens of thousands of distinct CDR3 sequences; about a fifth occur a single time. The top ten clonotypes cover around 90% of the sample. The sample was CD8+ T cells from cultured PBMCs, taken from culture after CMV antigen stimulation. This clonotype was sampled from a human donor in good health (CMV status not recorded). Some clones in this sample may be carry-over from other donors' samples.

The DNA sequence is as follows: TGTGCCAGCAGTTTTGATGGGGGGAATCAGCCCCAGCATTTT. Its product reads: CASSFDGGNQPQHF. The rearranged segments are TRBV12-3 or TRBV12-4 and TRBJ1-5; TRBD1 is perhaps the D gene, given 5 matching bases. V drops 3 bases and J drops 4 bases, leaving 10 bases in between. The CDR3 has 14 amino acids, counting the end cysteine and phenylalanine. This entry keeps only the CDR3 DNA: 42 bases, framed from base 1.